This is a list of T cell receptor beta chains from one sample in a study of cytomegalovirus exposure and HLA in healthy donors. Sequencing used immunoSEQ multiplex PCR; TCRdb keeps in-frame clones, though not all of them. The data show about 110,000 clones, almost 70% seen once. Sequencing was carried out using PBMCs. The source of these receptors is a man aged 25 to 40 in good health and CMV-seropositive. Each CDR3 is given without its conserved first and last residue. The order of the fields is V gene, J gene, CDR3 protein.

>TRBV5-5|TRBJ2-6
ASSLLTGASVLT
>TRBV28|TRBJ1-2
ASSFDRDGYT
>TRBV7-9|TRBJ1-2
ASSNRDYGYT
>TRBV18|TRBJ1-2
ASSPDKNYGYT
>TRBV21-1|TRBJ1-5
ASSQQGAHSNQPQH
>TRBV7-2|TRBJ2-1
ASSLFRESEQF
>TRBV5-6|TRBJ2-1
ASSSELRMVLLLGQF
>TRBV7-2|TRBJ2-3
ASSRPADTQY
>TRBV30|TRBJ1-1
AWRGSPNRLNTEAF
>TRBV6-4|TRBJ2-3
ASKEEHAISTDTQY
>TRBV5-4|TRBJ2-4
ASSLDRAAKNIQY
>TRBV18|TRBJ2-5
ASSPTKGARETQY
>TRBV6-5|TRBJ2-1
ASSYASGVSHNEQF
>TRBV18|TRBJ2-2
ASSPGQIFGSGELF
>TRBV11-2|TRBJ1-3
ASSLPGGRNTIY
>TRBV6-6|TRBJ2-7
ASSYSTYSGREY
>TRBV7-9|TRBJ2-1
ASSLGERDEQF
>TRBV27|TRBJ2-5
ASSYLGMAGETQY
>TRBV4-1|TRBJ1-5
ASRQDREGHSNQPQH
>TRBV29-1|-
SVAPGTGPYEQY
>TRBV7-3|TRBJ2-3
ASSHTGGGTDTQY
>TRBV19|TRBJ1-1
ASSIWATAPQAEAF
>TRBV5-1|TRBJ1-1
ASSLVWGGGDTEAF
>TRBV19|TRBJ1-1
ASYGISSGNTEAF
>TRBV9|TRBJ1-1
ASSVNLERGLNTEAF
>TRBV29-1|TRBJ2-4
SARQDRKNIQY
>TRBV27|TRBJ2-7
ASSLRSGTGSYEQY
>TRBV9|TRBJ1-3
ASSAGGTIY
>TRBV10-3|TRBJ1-2
AISDGQGFGYT